The rows below give T cell receptor beta chains drawn from one sample of a study of blood T cells in healthy people across ages. TCRdb processed the 5' RACE reads anew with MiXCR; each CDR3 protein has one entry. The sample has hundreds of thousands of distinct CDR3 sequences; 35% to 50% are singletons. The specimen sequenced was blood. The source is a man of 80 years or more in good health. CDR3s include the opening cysteine and the closing phenylalanine or tryptophan. Fields, in order: CDR3 length, clone size, V gene, J gene, D gene, CDR3 DNA, CDR3 protein. A D gene is named only where the DNA matches it firmly. The size of a clone is reported for some rows only, either as once, few or many, or as a class for expanded clones.

16	.	TRBV5-1	TRBJ2-1	.	TGCGCCAGCAGCTTAATCAGAGTAGCGGAGAACAATGAGCAGTTCTTC	CASSLIRVAENNEQFF
11	.	TRBV20-1	TRBJ2-1	.	TGCAGTGCCCGCGACTCTTTTGGGAAGTTCTTC	CSARDSFGKFF
15	few	TRBV7-2	TRBJ2-5	TRBD2	TGTGCCAGCAGCTTATATTACCAGCGGGAGATTTCCCAGTACTTC	CASSLYYQREISQYF
16	.	TRBV25-1	TRBJ2-7	TRBD1	TGTGCCAGCAGTGAATATATGGGGTCAGGGGGCCGCGAGCAGTACTTC	CASSEYMGSGGREQYF
19	.	TRBV28	TRBJ2-3	TRBD2	TGTGCCAGCAGGACTTACCTGGGACTAGCGGGAGAACGGACAGATACGCAGTATTTT	CASRTYLGLAGERTDTQYF
16	.	TRBV28	TRBJ2-5	TRBD2	TGTGCCAGCAGTTTCGAACTAGCGGGGGAGGGAGAGACCCAGTACTTC	CASSFELAGEGETQYF
22	.	TRBV15	TRBJ2-6	.	TGTGCCACCAGCAGAGATGAGGCAGGGGTGATGACAATACTCTCTGGGGCCAACGTCCTGACTTTC	CATSRDEAGVMTILSGANVLTF
15	.	TRBV20-1	TRBJ1-5	TRBD1	TGCAGTGCCACCGGGGACAGGTTAAGCAATCAGCCCCAGCATTTT	CSATGDRLSNQPQHF
15	.	TRBV30	TRBJ2-7	TRBD1	TGTGCCTGGAGTGTACGAGGGACAGGGGTCTACGAGCAGTACTTC	CAWSVRGTGVYEQYF
13	.	TRBV5-4	TRBJ2-2	.	TGTGCCAGCAGCGCGCGGGTGTCCGGGGAGCTGTTTTTT	CASSARVSGELFF
13	.	TRBV7-8	TRBJ2-5	.	TGTGCCAGCAGCCGCGTGCAGCGAGAGACCCAGTACTTC	CASSRVQRETQYF
16	few	TRBV27	TRBJ2-3	.	TGTGCCAGCAGTTTATCAGGGGGTAGAGGAGCAGATACGCAGTATTTT	CASSLSGGRGADTQYF
18	.	TRBV6-2/TRBV6-3	TRBJ1-5	.	TGTGCCAGCAGTTACTCTGGGTTGTACTTGTATAGCAATCAGCCCCAGCATTTT	CASSYSGLYLYSNQPQHF
16	.	TRBV20-1	TRBJ2-5	.	TGCAGTGCAAAGAGTATTGCGGGGTTGCTCCAAGAGACCCAGTACTTC	CSAKSIAGLLQETQYF
18	.	TRBV14	TRBJ2-1	TRBD2	TGTGCCAGCAGCCGGGACACCGGGACTAGCGGGAGGTACAATGAGCAGTTCTTC	CASSRDTGTSGRYNEQFF
16	few	TRBV5-1	TRBJ2-1	.	TGCGCCAGCAGCTTGGGGCGATATGCGGTTTACAATGAGCAGTTCTTC	CASSLGRYAVYNEQFF
17	few	TRBV19	TRBJ2-3	.	TGTGCCAGTAGTAGAGATAGGGCACCCGAGAATCGAGATACGCAGTATTTT	CASSRDRAPENRDTQYF
13	.	TRBV28	TRBJ1-1	.	TGTGCCAGCAGTTTGATTAAGGGGCCTGAAGCTTTCTTT	CASSLIKGPEAFF
15	.	TRBV14	TRBJ2-5	TRBD1	TGTGCCGGCAGCCACTTGGGACAGGGGATGAGTGAGCAGTACTTC	CAGSHLGQGMSEQYF
11	.	TRBV29-1	TRBJ1-1	.	TGCAGCGTTACCCAGGCCGGTGAAGCTTTCTTT	CSVTQAGEAFF
14	many	TRBV7-2	TRBJ2-1	.	TGTGCCAGCAGCTTAAGGGGTCAATACAATGAGCAGTTCTTC	CASSLRGQYNEQFF
16	.	TRBV25-1	TRBJ1-2	.	TGTGCCAGCAGTGATCCGACAGTGATGTTAAACTATGGCTACACCTTC	CASSDPTVMLNYGYTF
14	.	TRBV7-2	TRBJ2-7	.	TGTGCCAGCGGCCCCGGGCCTAGCTCCTACGAGCAGTACTTC	CASGPGPSSYEQYF
15	.	TRBV3-1	TRBJ2-5	.	TGTGCCAGCAGCCAAGATATCATGTGGGGGGAGACCCAGTACTTC	CASSQDIMWGETQYF
11	.	TRBV29-1	TRBJ1-2	.	TGCAGCGTTGAAAAGGGCCGGGGCTACACCTTC	CSVEKGRGYTF
13	.	TRBV29-1	TRBJ1-1	.	TGCAGCGTTGAACTGGGGCAGAACACTGAAGCTTTCTTT	CSVELGQNTEAFF
18	.	TRBV19	TRBJ2-4	.	TGTGCCAGTAGTACCGGGACCGGGGCTGGGAAGGCCAAAAACATTCAGTACTTC	CASSTGTGAGKAKNIQYF
11	.	TRBV29-1	TRBJ2-3	.	TGCAGCGTTATGGACACAGATACGCAGTATTTT	CSVMDTDTQYF
13	.	TRBV28	TRBJ2-7	TRBD2	TGTGCCAGCAGACATAGCGGGACCTACGAGCAGTACTTC	CASRHSGTYEQYF
11	.	TRBV29-1	TRBJ2-1	.	TGCAGCGCGAACAGGGACGGTGAGCAGTTCTTC	CSANRDGEQFF
15	few	TRBV18	TRBJ2-1	.	TGTGCCAGCTCACCCACCTATAGGGATAGCAATGAGCAGTTCTTC	CASSPTYRDSNEQFF
13	few	TRBV6-5	TRBJ1-4	.	TGTGCCAGCACCCGAGGCACTAATGAAAAACTGTTTTTT	CASTRGTNEKLFF
14	.	TRBV10-3	TRBJ2-7	.	TGTGCCATGAGGGATAGCAGCGGCCCCTACGAGCAGTACTTC	CAMRDSSGPYEQYF
15	few	TRBV5-4	TRBJ2-7	.	TGTGCCAGCAGCTTACAGGGGGGGACCTACTACGAGCAGTACTTC	CASSLQGGTYYEQYF
15	.	TRBV12-3/TRBV12-4	TRBJ2-7	TRBD2	TGTGCCAGCAGTTTTGGGGGGGGAACTTCCTACGAGCAGTACTTC	CASSFGGGTSYEQYF
13	.	TRBV20-1	TRBJ2-7	TRBD2	TGCAGTGCTAGAAGCGGGAGTAACAACGAGCAGTACTTC	CSARSGSNNEQYF
15	many	TRBV4-1	TRBJ1-1	.	TGCGCCAGCAGCCGGAGGGCAGGGGAGTTTGCTGAAGCTTTCTTT	CASSRRAGEFAEAFF